The next 3 T cell receptor beta chains were all read from a single sample in a study of shared clonotypes between healthy human individuals. Assay: immunoSEQ multiplex PCR; the TCRdb copy retains only in-frame clones and omits some. Here the sample spans under 2,500,000 clones, 90% to 96% being singletons. The sample taken for sequencing was naive CD4+ T cells sorted from blood. Subset of the sample: CD45RA+ positively selected. The receptors derive from a man aged 18-30 years in good health.

This chain joins TRBV18 and TRBJ1-6; D is possibly TRBD1 (5 bases). The CDR3 has 13 amino acids. Germline CDR1 is KGHSH and CDR2 is LQKENI. V lost 8 bases, J lost 10 bases, and 15 bases lay in between. As DNA, the CDR3 is TGTGCCAGCGGCGGGGCCCCCGGGTCACCCCTCCACTTT. Its translation: CASGGAPGSPLHF.

As for this clone: Other DNA variants within this sample encode the same CDR3. The rearrangement uses TRBV28 and TRBJ2-7, with 7 bases lining up with TRBD1. The ends lost 3 bases at V and 6 bases at J; junction bases unmatched: 2. The CDR3 is 12 residues long. CDR1 and CDR2 from the germline V gene are MDHEN and SYDVKM. DNA for the CDR3: TGTGCCAGCAGTTTTAGACAGGGCGAGCAGTACTTC. It codes for CASSFRQGEQYF. Combining the CDR3 with reference TRBV28 and TRBJ2-7 gives the whole variable domain DVKVTQSSRYLVKRTGEKVFLECVQDMDHENMFWYRQDPGLGLRLIYFSYDVKMKEKGDIPEGYSVSREKKERFSLILESASTNQTSMYLCASSFRQGEQYFGPGTRLTVT.

The chain is built from TRBV7-8 and TRBJ2-7; weak D call: TRBD2 (5 bases). This CDR3 region has 12 residues. V lost 5 bases, J lost 6 bases, and 11 bases lay in between. Germline V gene lookup returns CDR1 SGHVS and CDR2 FQNEAQ. DNA for the CDR3: TGTGCCAGCAGCCCCGCGGGTCCCGAGCAGTACTTC. Translation gives CASSPAGPEQYF.